This entry is about one T cell receptor (beta chain). The antigen is undetermined. The sample comes from a study of somatic mutations in cytotoxic T cells in rheumatoid arthritis. As for the study in general: Blood samples of about 30 ml were drawn from patients (in EDTA) right after diagnosis and before any treatment. Flow sorting at nearly 100% purity was applied to some V beta antibody-stained T-cell populations, which included V beta1+ cells sequenced for TCRB.

Overall study results and limits: A slight TRBV07 underrepresentation in rheumatoid arthritis patients was reported without multiple-comparison adjustment.

Generated by immunoSEQ multiplex PCR, the TCRdb table keeps only in-frame clones and is missing some. The sample shows 18,000 or so clones, almost 85% of them seen only once. The CDR3 contains 17 residues. Germline values: CDR1 SGHVS, CDR2 FNYEAQ. Germline trimming cut 5 bases from V and 5 bases from J; bases unmatched to any gene: 11. The chain joins TRBV7-6 to TRBJ2-3; 12 positions match TRBD2. The sample was CD8+ T cells sorted from blood. This TCR came from an adult with rheumatoid arthritis. The CDR3 DNA sequence: TGTGCCAGCAGCACACCTAGCGGGGGGGCTTTTGGAGATACGCAGTATTTT. This codes for CASSTPSGGAFGDTQYF.